A selection of T cell receptor beta chains follows, all from one sample in a study of T-cell memory formation after mild COVID-19. Each CDR3 protein gets one entry after TCRdb re-called the 5' RACE reads with MiXCR. The sample holds hundreds of thousands of distinct CDR3 sequences; roughly 21% are singletons and the top ten take around 13%. The specimen sequenced was PBMCs or a T cell subset sorted from them (not recorded which). The receptor source for this set is an adult woman who had mild COVID-19 (a few samples of this study predate the infection). Cell type and time point are not known. The conserved cysteine and the conserved F or W are not part of the CDR3 here. A D gene is named only where the DNA matches it firmly. Clone size appears in some rows only: once, few, many, or a class for an expanded clone.

NA,TRBV20-1,11,NA,SAGVAVGDTQY
NA,TRBV20-1,12,few,SIHAAYSNQPQH
TRBD2,TRBV2,13,NA,ASRLGLAGTHEQY
TRBD2,TRBV30,14,NA,AWSDPSGRDYNEQF
TRBD2,TRBV12-3/TRBV12-4,12,NA,ASSHSGQGDEQF
NA,TRBV10-3,14,NA,AISEPGSENYNEQF
NA,TRBV4-2,12,NA,ASSQDPITGELF
NA,TRBV29-1,11,many,SVDLRETDTQY
NA,TRBV7-6,12,NA,ASSLWGREDEQY
NA,TRBV4-1,11,NA,ASSQVVRSPLH
NA,TRBV14,13,few,ASSQDRNRAGEQY
NA,TRBV29-1,9,few,SVDRGTEQY
NA,TRBV7-9,11,NA,ASSNSGAGVKY
TRBD2,TRBV7-9,16,NA,ASTRHAAGHEYPGELF
TRBD1,TRBV29-1,16,NA,SVEGGSGGQGRQETQY
TRBD1,TRBV29-1,13,NA,SVGSGTGGTGELF
NA,TRBV2,15,NA,ASSEVRGIGSKETQY
TRBD2,TRBV7-9,11,NA,ASLLAGANEQF
NA,TRBV5-1,13,once,ASSSGGEISYGYT
TRBD1,TRBV5-1,14,NA,ASSTLPGGGNQPQH
TRBD2,TRBV14,15,NA,ASSQTSGRAFRDTQY
TRBD2,TRBV7-2,13,few,ASSLTSGATGELF
TRBD2,TRBV3-1,17,few,ASSQAPRTSGSRTGELF